These T cell receptor beta chains were read from a single sample in a study of control samples from healthy donors and cancer patients. Only in-frame clones appear in the TCRdb table, and some are missing; sequencing was by immunoSEQ multiplex PCR. The sample consists of 60,000 to 65,000 clones, over 75% of them appearing once. The sample was blood. These receptors all come from a man aged 35 to 55 in good health. Both conserved end residues are part of each CDR3. A D gene is named only where the DNA matches it firmly. Some rows have no size entry. The others give once, few or many, or a class for an expanded clone.

NA	TRBV3-1/TRBV3-2	TRBD1	TRBJ1-5	CASSQVPDRANQPQHF	TGTGCCAGCAGCCAAGTACCCGACAGGGCCAATCAGCCCCAGCATTTT
NA	TRBV12-3/TRBV12-4	NA	TRBJ2-3	CASSFTGADTQYF	TGTGCCAGCAGTTTTACCGGTGCAGATACGCAGTATTTT
NA	TRBV27	TRBD1	TRBJ1-1	CASSPQGLNTEAFF	TGTGCCAGCAGTCCACAGGGGCTGAACACTGAAGCTTTCTTT
NA	TRBV24-1	NA	TRBJ1-4	CATLRNGVVTNEKLFF	TGTGCCACCCTTCGCAACGGGGTGGTAACTAATGAAAAACTGTTTTTT
NA	TRBV12-3/TRBV12-4	NA	TRBJ1-1	CASSLGTEAFF	TGTGCCAGCAGTTTAGGGACTGAAGCTTTCTTT
NA	TRBV7-2	TRBD1	TRBJ2-4	CASSNDRGDGKNIQYF	TGTGCCAGCAGCAATGACAGGGGGGATGGCAAAAACATTCAGTACTTC
NA	TRBV4-3	NA	TRBJ1-1	CASSQEGLDTEAFF	TGCGCCAGCAGCCAAGAGGGGCTGGACACTGAAGCTTTCTTT
few	TRBV12-5	NA	TRBJ2-3	CASGLGWGSTQYF	TGTGCTAGTGGTTTGGGGTGGGGGAGTACGCAGTATTTT
NA	TRBV7-3	NA	TRBJ1-1	CASSLMEHTEAFF	TGTGCCAGCAGCTTAATGGAGCACACTGAAGCTTTCTTT
NA	TRBV6-2/TRBV6-3	NA	TRBJ2-1	CASSYDGIGEQFF	TGTGCCAGCAGTTACGATGGGATAGGGGAGCAGTTCTTC
NA	TRBV3-1/TRBV3-2	TRBD2	TRBJ2-1	CASSQGPSGNSEQFF	TGTGCCAGCAGCCAAGGCCCTAGCGGGAATAGTGAGCAGTTCTTC
NA	TRBV19	TRBD2	TRBJ2-1	CASTQTGGRHNEQFF	TGTGCCAGTACCCAGACCGGGGGGAGACACAATGAGCAGTTCTTC
NA	TRBV27	NA	TRBJ2-3	CASSFLSTDTQYF	TGTGCCAGCAGTTTCCTTTCCACAGATACGCAGTATTTT
NA	TRBV19	NA	TRBJ1-3	CASIRPGNSGNTIYF	TGTGCCAGTATTCGACCGGGTAACTCTGGAAACACCATATATTTT
NA	TRBV12-5	NA	TRBJ2-5	CASGSDSRGGETQYF	TGTGCTAGTGGTTCGGACTCGAGGGGAGGAGAGACCCAGTACTTC
NA	TRBV6-5	NA	TRBJ2-7	CASSRGDHNEQYF	TGTGCCAGCAGCCGCGGGGACCATAACGAGCAGTACTTC
once	TRBV7-8	NA	TRBJ1-2	CASSRDTRNYGYTF	TGTGCCAGCAGCCGGGACACGAGGAACTATGGCTACACCTTC
NA	TRBV5-1	TRBD1	TRBJ2-3	CASSQGQLSTDTQYF	TGCGCCAGCAGCCAGGGACAGCTGAGCACAGATACGCAGTATTTT
NA	TRBV9	NA	TRBJ1-3	CASSVNLGNTIYF	TGTGCCAGCAGCGTGAATTTAGGAAACACCATATATTTT
NA	TRBV20-1	TRBD1	TRBJ1-6	CSASTGGSPPLHF	TGCAGTGCTAGTACAGGGGGCAGTCCACCCCTCCACTTT
NA	TRBV7-2	NA	TRBJ2-7	CASSSTPGRGSYEQYF	TGTGCCAGCAGCTCTACCCCCGGGCGGGGTTCCTACGAGCAGTACTTC